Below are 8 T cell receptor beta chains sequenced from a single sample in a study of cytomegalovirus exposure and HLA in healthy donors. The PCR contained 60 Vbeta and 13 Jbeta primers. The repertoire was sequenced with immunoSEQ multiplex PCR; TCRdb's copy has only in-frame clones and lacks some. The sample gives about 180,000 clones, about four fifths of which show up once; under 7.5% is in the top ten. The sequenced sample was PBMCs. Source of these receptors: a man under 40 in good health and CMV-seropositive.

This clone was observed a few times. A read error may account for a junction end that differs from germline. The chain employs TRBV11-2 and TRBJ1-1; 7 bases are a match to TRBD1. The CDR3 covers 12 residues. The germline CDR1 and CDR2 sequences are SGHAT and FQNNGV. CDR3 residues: CASSVDRDEAFF. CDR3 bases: TGTGCCAGCAGCGTAGACAGGGATGAAGCTTTCTTT.

The CDR3 bases are TGTGCCAGCAGCCCACCCTCGGGACAGCTCCAGTATTTT. Encoded protein: CASSPPSGQLQYF. This sequence joins TRBV7-9 and TRBJ2-3, with 7 bases that match TRBD1. The germline CDR1 and CDR2 sequences are SEHNR and FQNEAQ (reference sequence). The CDR3 is 13 amino acids. With V trimmed by 5 bases and J by 12 bases, 11 bases remained unmatched.

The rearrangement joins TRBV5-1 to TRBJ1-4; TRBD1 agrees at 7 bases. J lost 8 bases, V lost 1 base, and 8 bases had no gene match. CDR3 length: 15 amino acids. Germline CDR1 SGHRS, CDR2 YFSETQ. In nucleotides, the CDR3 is TGCGCCAGCAGCTTGTTCGGACAGGCCGGGGAAAAACTGTTTTTT. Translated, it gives CASSLFGQAGEKLFF. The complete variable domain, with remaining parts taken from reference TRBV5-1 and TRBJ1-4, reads KAGVTQTPRYLIKTRGQQVTLSCSPISGHRSVSWYQQTPGQGLQFLFEYFSETQRNKGNFPGRFSGRQFSNSRSEMNVSTLELGDSALYLCASSLFGQAGEKLFFGSGTQLSVL.

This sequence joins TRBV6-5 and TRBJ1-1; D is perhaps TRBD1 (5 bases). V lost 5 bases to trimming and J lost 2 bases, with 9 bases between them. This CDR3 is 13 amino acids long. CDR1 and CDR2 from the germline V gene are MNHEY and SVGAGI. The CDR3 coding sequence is TGTGCCAGCAGTAGGACAACCAACACTGAAGCTTTCTTT. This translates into CASSRTTNTEAFF.

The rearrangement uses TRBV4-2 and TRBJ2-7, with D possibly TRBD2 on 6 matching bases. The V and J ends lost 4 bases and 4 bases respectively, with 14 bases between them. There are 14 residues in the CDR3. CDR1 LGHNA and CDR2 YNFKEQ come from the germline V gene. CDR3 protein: CASSRTWGEYEQYF. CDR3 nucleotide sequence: TGTGCCAGCAGCCGGACTTGGGGGGAATACGAGCAGTACTTC.

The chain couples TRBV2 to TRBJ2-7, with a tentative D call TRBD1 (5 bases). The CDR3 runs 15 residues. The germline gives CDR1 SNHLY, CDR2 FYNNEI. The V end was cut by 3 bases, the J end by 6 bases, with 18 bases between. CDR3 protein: CASSDKQGYISEQYF. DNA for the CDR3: TGTGCCAGCAGTGACAAGCAGGGTTATATCAGCGAGCAGTACTTC.

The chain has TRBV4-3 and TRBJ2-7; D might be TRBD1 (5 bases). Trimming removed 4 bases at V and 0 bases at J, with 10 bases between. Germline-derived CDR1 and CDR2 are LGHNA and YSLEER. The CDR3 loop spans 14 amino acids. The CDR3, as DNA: TGCGCCAGCAGCCGCGCCAGGGCCTCCTACGAGCAGTACTTC. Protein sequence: CASSRARASYEQYF.

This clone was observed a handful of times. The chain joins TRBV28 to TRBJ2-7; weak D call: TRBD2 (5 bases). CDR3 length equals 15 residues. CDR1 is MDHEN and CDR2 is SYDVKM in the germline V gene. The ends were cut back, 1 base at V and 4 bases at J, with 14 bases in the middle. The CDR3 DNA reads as TGTGCCAGCAGTTTATCGCCGGACTCGTCTTACGAGCAGTACTTC. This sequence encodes CASSLSPDSSYEQYF.